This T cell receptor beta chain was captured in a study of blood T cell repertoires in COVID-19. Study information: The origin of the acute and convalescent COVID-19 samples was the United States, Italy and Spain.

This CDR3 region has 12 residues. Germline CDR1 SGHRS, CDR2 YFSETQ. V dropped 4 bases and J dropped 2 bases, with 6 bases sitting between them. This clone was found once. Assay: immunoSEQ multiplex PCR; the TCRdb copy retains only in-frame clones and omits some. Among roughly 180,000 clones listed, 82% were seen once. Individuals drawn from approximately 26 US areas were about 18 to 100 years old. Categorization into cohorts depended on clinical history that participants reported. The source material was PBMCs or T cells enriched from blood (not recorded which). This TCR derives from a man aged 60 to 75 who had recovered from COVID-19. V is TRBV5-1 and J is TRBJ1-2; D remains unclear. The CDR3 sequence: CASSRGNYGYTF. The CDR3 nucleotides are TGCGCCAGCAGCCGAGGGAACTATGGCTACACCTTC.